This TCR beta chain was captured by sequencing in a study of blood T cells in healthy people across ages. Germline assignment: CDR1 SGHVS and CDR2 FQNEAQ. The CDR3 has 16 amino acids. Trimming removed 2 bases from V and 0 bases from J, with 10 bases in between. Together with a sample-barcoded 5' primer, a J-beta primer mix was included in a second PCR lasting roughly 6 to 12 cycles. TCRdb processed the 5' RACE reads anew with MiXCR; each CDR3 protein has one entry. The repertoire has about 800,000 distinct CDR3 sequences, more than 20% of them found once; the top ten carry approximately 3.7%. Another study also made use of these data, one on T cells of mothers and their children.

The clonotype originates from a boy between 10 and 17 years old in good health. The chain employs TRBV7-8 and TRBJ2-2; D not certain. The sequenced sample was blood. This chain's CDR3 is CASSLSRIANTGELFF. The CDR3 nucleotides read TGTGCCAGCAGCTTATCTAGGATCGCGAACACCGGGGAGCTGTTTTTT.